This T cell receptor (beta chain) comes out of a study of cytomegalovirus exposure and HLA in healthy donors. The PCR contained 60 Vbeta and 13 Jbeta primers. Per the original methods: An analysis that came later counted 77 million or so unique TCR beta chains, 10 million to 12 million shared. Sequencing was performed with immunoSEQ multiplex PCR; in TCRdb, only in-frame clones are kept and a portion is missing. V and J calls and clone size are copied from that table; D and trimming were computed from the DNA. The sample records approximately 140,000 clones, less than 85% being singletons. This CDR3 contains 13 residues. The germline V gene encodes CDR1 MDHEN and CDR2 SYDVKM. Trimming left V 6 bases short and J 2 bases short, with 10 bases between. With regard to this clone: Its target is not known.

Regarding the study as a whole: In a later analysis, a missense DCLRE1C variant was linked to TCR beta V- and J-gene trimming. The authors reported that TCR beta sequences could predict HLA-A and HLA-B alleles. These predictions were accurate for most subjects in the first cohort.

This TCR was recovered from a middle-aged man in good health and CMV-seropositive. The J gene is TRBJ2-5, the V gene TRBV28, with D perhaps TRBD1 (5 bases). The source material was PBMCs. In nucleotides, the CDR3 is TGTGCCAGCAGAGGCCAGGGACAAGAGACCCAGTACTTC. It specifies CASRGQGQETQYF.